Following are 13 T cell receptor beta chains from one sample sequenced in a study of blood T cell repertoires in COVID-19. Only in-frame clones appear in the TCRdb table, and some are missing; sequencing was by immunoSEQ multiplex PCR. In the table there are approximately 230,000 clones, more than 75% of which are singletons. Sequenced sample: PBMCs or T cells enriched from blood (not recorded which). These receptor sequences come from a man between 18 and 29 years old who had recovered from COVID-19.

The J gene is TRBJ2-5, the V gene TRBV7-9, with 11 bases lining up with TRBD2. Per the germline V gene, CDR1 is SEHNR and CDR2 is FQNEAQ (reference sequence). CDR3 length equals 15 residues. J gave up 0 bases and V 5 bases, and 2 bases lay outside the gene matches. The DNA for the CDR3 is TGTGCCAGCAGCCCTAGCGGGGGGCACCAAGAGACCCAGTACTTC. This encodes CASSPSGGHQETQYF.

Concerning this clone: At one boundary the junction diverges from the germline segment, which might be a read error. The V gene is TRBV7-7, the J gene TRBJ2-5; 14 positions match TRBD2. The germline V gene encodes CDR1 SSHAT and CDR2 FNYEAQ (reference sequence). The CDR3 loop spans 16 amino acids. The CDR3 nucleotides read TGTGCTAGCAGCCTGACTAGCGGGAGGGCATATGAGACCCAGTACTTC. Its translation is CASSLTSGRAYETQYF.

The V and J genes are TRBV6-2 or TRBV6-3 and TRBJ1-4; D might be TRBD1 (6 bases). Germline V gives CDR1 MNHEY, CDR2 SVGEGT. The V and J ends lost 0 bases and 0 bases respectively, with 20 bases between them. The CDR3 has 20 amino acids. Here the CDR3 DNA reads TGTGCCAGCAGTTACTCGAGGCAGGGGTCGCACATCACAACTAATGAAAAACTGTTTTTT. It encodes CASSYSRQGSHITTNEKLFF.

The V and J genes are TRBV4-2 and TRBJ2-2; no firm D call. CDR3 length: 14 amino acids. V was clipped by 3 bases and J by 4 bases, with 9 bases between them. Germline V lookup: CDR1 LGHNA, CDR2 YNFKEQ. In DNA, the CDR3 is TGTGCCAGCAGCCATTCGGAGCCCACCGGGGAGCTGTTTTTT. This gives the protein CASSHSEPTGELFF.

This chain connects TRBV10-2 to TRBJ2-2, with a weak D call TRBD2 (6 bases). The CDR3 runs to 15 residues. V shed 6 bases and J shed 7 bases, with 18 bases lying between them. Germline CDR1 and CDR2: WSHSY and SAAADI. CDR3 DNA: TGCGCCAGCAGACTCGGGGGTATGGGTGTCGGGGAGCTGTTTTTT. Encoded protein: CASRLGGMGVGELFF.

The chain has TRBV2 and TRBJ2-7, with D tentatively TRBD1 (5 bases). CDR1 SNHLY and CDR2 FYNNEI come from the germline V gene. The CDR3 totals 14 residues. V gave up 1 base and J gave up 4 bases, with 11 bases separating them. CDR3: CASSEGNRIYEQYF. As DNA, the CDR3 is TGTGCCAGCAGTGAAGGGAACAGGATTTACGAGCAGTACTTC.

V and J are TRBV24-1 and TRBJ2-5; TRBD2 might be the D (7 bases). Germline V gives CDR1 KGHDR, CDR2 SFDVKD. The CDR3 sequence is 14 residues long. V dropped 4 bases and J dropped 4 bases, with 12 bases sitting between them. As DNA, the CDR3 is TGTGCCACCAGTGAAGGGGGGGGCCCAGAGACCCAGTACTTC. It is translated as CATSEGGGPETQYF.

The CDR3 sequence: CASKTTGEGEKLFF. CDR3 coding DNA: TGTGCCAGCAAAACGACAGGGGAAGGTGAAAAACTGTTTTTT. The V call is TRBV28, the J call TRBJ1-4, with TRBD1 identical over 8 bases. This CDR3 has 14 amino acids. Germline loops: CDR1 MDHEN, CDR2 SYDVKM. The junction had 8 bases not matched to a gene; V was cut back by 7 bases and J by 7 bases. Combining the CDR3 with reference TRBV28 and TRBJ1-4 gives the whole variable domain DVKVTQSSRYLVKRTGEKVFLECVQDMDHENMFWYRQDPGLGLRLIYFSYDVKMKEKGDIPEGYSVSREKKERFSLILESASTNQTSMYLCASKTTGEGEKLFFGSGTQLSVL.

The chain uses TRBV30 and TRBJ1-4; 9 nucleotides line up with TRBD1. The germline V gene encodes CDR1 GTSNPN and CDR2 SVGIG (reference sequence). The CDR3 has 17 residues. V was pared by 2 bases and J by 7 bases, with 14 bases of the junction left unmatched. The CDR3 bases are TGTGCCTGGAGTTTGGGACAGGGCCCCCGACGGAGTGAAAAACTGTTTTTT. Translating gives CAWSLGQGPRRSEKLFF.

The chain has TRBV3-1 (or the pseudogene TRBV3-2) and TRBJ1-1; D gene ambiguous. Germline CDR1 is LGHDT and CDR2 is YNNKEL (reference sequence). Trimming pared 1 base from V and 1 base from J, leaving 7 bases between. The CDR3 length is 14 residues. In DNA form, the CDR3 reads TGTGCCAGCAGCCAAGGGCTGCCGAACACTGAAGCTTTCTTT. Translated: CASSQGLPNTEAFF.

The CDR3 sequence is CASGPEFGGYEQYF. Here the CDR3 DNA reads TGTGCTAGTGGTCCCGAGTTCGGGGGCTACGAGCAGTACTTC. This chain links TRBV12-5 with TRBJ2-7; TRBD2 might be the D (6 bases). Between the trimmed V and J ends, which lost 5 bases and 3 bases, there was a span of 14 bases. This CDR3 region has 14 residues. Germline-derived CDR1 and CDR2 are LGHNT and FRNRAP.

The chain is built from TRBV5-5 and TRBJ2-5, with D possibly being TRBD1 (5 bases). The CDR3 runs 13 residues. V dropped 0 bases and J dropped 3 bases, with 6 bases sitting between them. Germline V gene sequence: CDR1 SGHKS, CDR2 YYEKEE (reference sequence). The CDR3 nucleotides are TGTGCCAGCAGCTTGGGCAGGGAAGAGACCCAGTACTTC. Protein: CASSLGREETQYF.

V and J are TRBV5-1 and TRBJ2-5, with 8 bases lining up with TRBD1. Germline V gene sequence: CDR1 SGHRS, CDR2 YFSETQ. V trimming: 4 bases; J trimming: 1 base; junction bases outside the gene matches: 3. This CDR3 comprises 14 residues. The CDR3 reads CASSAGTGQETQYF. The CDR3 nucleotides read TGCGCCAGCAGCGCAGGGACAGGCCAAGAGACCCAGTACTTC.